The 18 T cell receptor beta chains reported below all come from one sample, sequenced in a study of T cells in Graves' hyperthyroidism and ophthalmopathy. Amplified TCR beta CDR3 regions derived from RNA transcripts. Primed by the HTBI set, a first-round RT-PCR was run on the TCR CDR3. Via MiXCR, TCRdb re-called the multiplex PCR reads, giving one row per CDR3 protein. The sample shows almost 600,000 distinct CDR3 sequences, approximately 44% of them seen only once. Sequencing was carried out using peripheral blood or thyroid tissue (not recorded which). The receptors come from a young woman with Graves' hyperthyroidism.

This clonotype has a count of ten or more. V is TRBV4-1 and J is TRBJ2-5; weak D call: TRBD1 (5 bases). V lost 0 bases and J lost 4, with 9 bases in between. This CDR3 is 14 amino acids long. Looked up from germline, CDR1 is MGHRA and CDR2 is YSYEKL. The CDR3 sequence: CASSQDPGLETQYF. The DNA of the CDR3 is TGCGCCAGCAGCCAAGATCCAGGGCTAGAGACCCAGTACTTC.

This chain links TRBV7-2 with TRBJ2-2; no reliable D call. The CDR3 sequence is 10 residues long. Per the germline V gene, CDR1 is SGHTA and CDR2 is FQGNSA. V gave up 7 bases and J gave up 7 bases, with 4 bases separating them. CDR3 protein: CASTHGELFF. The CDR3 DNA sequence: TGTGCCAGCACACACGGGGAGCTGTTTTTT.

V usage is TRBV6-6 and J usage is TRBJ1-5; perhaps TRBD1 as D (6 bases). This CDR3 is 13 amino acids long. Germline lookup yields CDR1 MNHNY and CDR2 SVGAGI (reference sequence). V was trimmed by 4 bases and J by 11 bases, leaving 15 bases between them. In DNA form, the CDR3 reads TGTGCCAGCAGTTCGGACAGTCAAGAGACCCAGCATTTT. This codes for CASSSDSQETQHF.

This clonotype has at least ten counts. A read error may produce the germline difference seen at one junction end. The J gene is TRBJ2-7, the V gene TRBV7-9; D might be TRBD1 (5 bases). The CDR3 is 13 residues long. CDR1 is SEHNR and CDR2 is FQNEAQ in the germline V gene (reference sequence). CDR3 loop: CASSQPLTKDTEF. CDR3 in DNA: TGTGCCAGCAGCCAACCCCTAACCAAGGACACAGAATTC.

This chain uses TRBV15 with TRBJ1-5; maybe TRBD1 (6 bases). The ends were cut back, 3 bases at V and 6 bases at J, with 18 bases in the middle. The CDR3 loop spans 16 amino acids. Germline CDR1 and CDR2: LNHNV and YYDKDF (reference sequence). Here the CDR3 reads CATSRKREGGSQPQHF. The CDR3 bases are TGTGCCACCAGCAGGAAGCGGGAGGGGGGGAGTCAGCCCCAGCATTTT.

For this clonotype: The limits of the CDR3 on the DNA are not certain, so only TCRdb's listed CDR3 is given. The rearrangement joins TRBV19 to TRBJ1-1. The CDR3 totals 14 residues, both ends included. Germline lookup yields CDR1 LNHDA and CDR2 SQIVND (reference sequence). Here the CDR3 reads CASTQVGTGNEQFF.

Worth noting for this clonotype: Lacking the conserved final phenylalanine or tryptophan, this CDR3 likely reflects a read error. The rearrangement joins TRBV24-1 to TRBJ2-5; 14 positions agree with TRBD2. Gene TRBJ2-1 matches the end of the DNA better, so the J call may be wrong. Per germline, CDR1 KGHDR and CDR2 SFDVKD. The CDR3 contains 17 residues. The CDR3 DNA reads as TGTGCCACCAGTGCTACAGGGGGACTAGCGGGAGTGGATGAGCAGTTCTTA. Translated, it gives CATSATGGLAGVDEQFL.

Many counts were recorded for this clonotype. The V gene is TRBV20-1, the J gene TRBJ2-2, with D unresolved. The germline V gene encodes CDR1 DFQATT and CDR2 SNEGSKA (reference sequence). This CDR3 spans 14 amino acids. CDR3 sequence reads: CCPVFGPDTGELFF. CDR3 DNA sequence: TGCTGTCCGGTGTTCGGGCCAGACACCGGGGAGCTGTTTTTT.

The gene calls are TRBV7-8 and TRBJ1-5; D gene uncertain. The V and J ends lost 1 base and 13 bases respectively, with 14 bases between them. Looked up from germline, CDR1 is SGHVS and CDR2 is FQNEAQ. This CDR3 contains 13 residues. This chain's CDR3 is CASSLVGSGYQHF. The DNA for the CDR3 is TGTGCCAGCAGCTTAGTAGGTAGCGGGTATCAGCATTTT.

This clonotype showed up many times. J is TRBJ1-2 and V is TRBV7-9; unclear D gene. The CDR3 totals 16 residues. V dropped 3 bases and J dropped 8 bases, with 22 bases sitting between them. The germline V gene encodes CDR1 SEHNR and CDR2 FQNEAQ (reference sequence). CDR3 protein: CASSFSTAAGIYGYTF. The CDR3, as DNA: TGTGCCAGCAGCTTTTCCACCGCGGCAGGAATATACGGCTACACCTTC.

The chain employs TRBV20-1 and TRBJ1-3; D not certain. V was cut by 6 bases and J by 0 bases, with 9 bases left in between. CDR1 and CDR2 from the germline V gene are DFQATT and SNEGSKA (reference sequence). CDR3 length: 13 amino acids. CDR3 region: CSAPASSGNTIYF. CDR3 sequence (DNA): TGCAGTGCCCCAGCGAGCTCTGGAAACACCATATATTTT.

This clonotype was seen ten or more times. The J gene is TRBJ2-2, the V gene TRBV7-9; the D gene could be TRBD1 or TRBD2 (5 bases each). Germline values: CDR1 SEHNR, CDR2 FQNEAQ (reference sequence). V lost 4 bases, J lost 0 bases, and 12 bases lay in between. CDR3 length: 16 amino acids. In nucleotides, the CDR3 is TGTGCCAGCAGCTGGAATCAGGGACCGAACACCGGGGAGCTGTTTTTT. Translating it yields CASSWNQGPNTGELFF.

Note on this clonotype: Since no conserved phenylalanine or tryptophan closes the CDR3, a read error is the likely cause. No DNA is shown, since the ends of the CDR3 on it are uncertain; the CDR3 is the one TCRdb lists. The chain carries TRBV10-3 and TRBJ2-5. The CDR3 is 8 amino acids in total, end residues counted. CDR1 and CDR2 (germline): ENHRY, SYGVKD. This chain's CDR3 is CAISDSGV.

Of note for this clonotype: This may stem from a read error, because a much larger clone lies one nucleotide away. The rearrangement links TRBV6-1 to TRBJ2-7, with unresolved D. There are 15 residues in the CDR3. CDR1 MNHNS and CDR2 SASEGT come from the germline V gene. Here the CDR3 DNA reads TGTGCCATCAGTTACTCGTTGGCTAGACTCTCCGAGCAGTACTTC. This codes for CAISYSLARLSEQYF.

The chain links TRBV15 to TRBJ2-7, with 11 bases fitting TRBD2. The V and J ends lost 3 bases and 2 bases, in that order; junction bases with no gene match: 6. This CDR3 region has 16 residues. Germline V gene sequence: CDR1 LNHNV, CDR2 YYDKDF (reference sequence). The CDR3, as DNA: TGTGCCACCAGCAGCTCTATGACTAGCGGGACCTACGAGCAGTACTTC. Its translation is CATSSSMTSGTYEQYF.

This clonotype has ten or more counts. The chain couples TRBV24-1 to TRBJ1-2, with D uncertain. Germline CDR1 is KGHDR and CDR2 is SFDVKD. This CDR3 contains 12 residues. V was shortened by 5 bases and J by 2 bases, with 5 bases between the two germline ends. The CDR3 nucleotides are TGTGCCACCAGTGTAACGAACTATGGCTACACCTTC. This gives the protein CATSVTNYGYTF.

DNA of the CDR3: TGTGCCAGCAGCTTAAATATCGGGGGGGCCTACGAGCAGTACTTC. Amino acids: CASSLNIGGAYEQYF. The chain employs TRBV7-8 and TRBJ2-7, with 8 bases aligning to TRBD2. After removal of 2 bases from V and 2 bases from J, the junction contained 5 bases not matched to a gene. The germline V gene encodes CDR1 SGHVS and CDR2 FQNEAQ. This CDR3 spans 15 amino acids.

This clonotype was seen repeatedly, ten times or more. The chain is built from TRBV12-5 and TRBJ1-1, with D possibly matching TRBD1 (5 bases). Germline CDR1 LGHNT, CDR2 FRNRAP. Trimming left V 5 bases short and J 1 base short, with 11 bases between. CDR3 length: 14 residues. CDR3 region: CASGPGRENTEAFF. Written as DNA, the CDR3 is TGTGCTAGTGGTCCGGGACGGGAGAACACTGAAGCTTTCTTT.